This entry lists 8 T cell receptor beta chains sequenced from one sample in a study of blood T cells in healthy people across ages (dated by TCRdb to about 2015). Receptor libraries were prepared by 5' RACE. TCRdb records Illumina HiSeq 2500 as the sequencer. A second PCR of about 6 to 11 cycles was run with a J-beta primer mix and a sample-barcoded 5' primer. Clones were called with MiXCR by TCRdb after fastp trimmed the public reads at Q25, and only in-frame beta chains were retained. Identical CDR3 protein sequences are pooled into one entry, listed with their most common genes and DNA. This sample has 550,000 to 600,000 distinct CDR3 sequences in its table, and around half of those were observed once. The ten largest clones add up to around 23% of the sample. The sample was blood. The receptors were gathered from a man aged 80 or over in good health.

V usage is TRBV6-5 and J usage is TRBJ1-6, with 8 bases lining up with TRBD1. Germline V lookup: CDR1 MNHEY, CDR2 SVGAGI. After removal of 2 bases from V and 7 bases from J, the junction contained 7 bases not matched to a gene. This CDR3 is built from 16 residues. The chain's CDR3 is CASSYQGAERNSPLHF. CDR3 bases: TGTGCCAGCAGTTACCAGGGGGCCGAGCGGAATTCACCCCTCCACTTT.

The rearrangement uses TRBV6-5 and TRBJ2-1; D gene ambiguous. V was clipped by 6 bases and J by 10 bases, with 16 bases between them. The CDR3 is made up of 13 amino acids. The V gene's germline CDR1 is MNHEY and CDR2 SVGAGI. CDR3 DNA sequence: TGTGCCAGCAGCCGTACACTTGACCGAGAGCAGTTCTTC. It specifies CASSRTLDREQFF.

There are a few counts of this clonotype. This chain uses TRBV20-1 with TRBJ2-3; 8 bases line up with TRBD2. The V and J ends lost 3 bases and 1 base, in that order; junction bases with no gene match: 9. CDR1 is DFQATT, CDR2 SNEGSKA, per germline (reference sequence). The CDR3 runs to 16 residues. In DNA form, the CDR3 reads TGCAGTGCTAGCGGGGGGGCCCTTCGTGGCACAGATACGCAGTATTTT. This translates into CSASGGALRGTDTQYF.

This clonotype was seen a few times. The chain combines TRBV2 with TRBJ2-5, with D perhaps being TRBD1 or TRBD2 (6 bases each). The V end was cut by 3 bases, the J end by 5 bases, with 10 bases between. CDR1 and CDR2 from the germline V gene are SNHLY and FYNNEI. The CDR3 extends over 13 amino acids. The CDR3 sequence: CASSDGGRETQYF. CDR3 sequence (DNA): TGTGCCAGCAGTGATGGGGGGCGGGAGACCCAGTACTTC.

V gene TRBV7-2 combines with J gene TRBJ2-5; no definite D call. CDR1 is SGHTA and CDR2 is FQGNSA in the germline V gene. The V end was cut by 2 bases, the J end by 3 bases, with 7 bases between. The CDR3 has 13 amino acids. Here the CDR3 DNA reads TGTGCCAGCAGCTTATATGTGGAAGAGACCCAGTACTTC. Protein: CASSLYVEETQYF.

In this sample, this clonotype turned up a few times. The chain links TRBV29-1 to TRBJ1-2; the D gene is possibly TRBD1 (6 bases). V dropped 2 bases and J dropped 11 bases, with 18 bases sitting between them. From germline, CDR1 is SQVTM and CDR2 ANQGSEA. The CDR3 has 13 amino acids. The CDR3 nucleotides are TGCAGCGTTGAAACCGGGGGCCGGGGAACATACACCTTC. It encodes CSVETGGRGTYTF.

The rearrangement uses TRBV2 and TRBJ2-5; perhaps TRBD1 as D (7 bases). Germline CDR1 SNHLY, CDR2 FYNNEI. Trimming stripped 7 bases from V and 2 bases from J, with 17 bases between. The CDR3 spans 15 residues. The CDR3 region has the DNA TGTGCCAGCACCAGGACAGGAGGGGGTCAAGAGACCCAGTACTTC. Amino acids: CASTRTGGGQETQYF.

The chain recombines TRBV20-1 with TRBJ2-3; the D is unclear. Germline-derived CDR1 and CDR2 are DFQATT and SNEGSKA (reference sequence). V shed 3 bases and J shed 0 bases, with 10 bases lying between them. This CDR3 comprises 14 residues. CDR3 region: CSARRTLSTDTQYF. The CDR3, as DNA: TGCAGTGCTAGGCGGACCCTCAGCACAGATACGCAGTATTTT.